The text below deals with one TCR beta chain. Germline V gene lookup returns CDR1 LNHDA and CDR2 SQIVND (reference sequence). The CDR3 sequence is 11 residues long. The junction had 5 bases not matched to a gene; V was cut back by 9 bases and J by 8 bases. These data come from a study of blood T cell repertoires in COVID-19. Sequenced by immunoSEQ multiplex PCR; TCRdb stores in-frame clones only, minus some. Counted here are about 150,000 clones, 70% to 90% occurring once; the ten biggest clones make up approximately 2.9%. The clonotype was recovered from a man in his fifties or sixties with acute or convalescent COVID-19. The sample comprised peripheral blood. This chain joins TRBV19 and TRBJ1-2, with 8 bases lining up with TRBD1. CDR3 amino acids: CASETGDGYTF. CDR3 DNA sequence: TGTGCCAGCGAGACAGGGGACGGCTACACCTTC. The full variable domain, its missing parts supplied by reference TRBV19 and TRBJ1-2, is DGGITQSPKYLFRKEGQNVTLSCEQNLNHDAMYWYRQDPGQGLRLIYYSQIVNDFQKGDIAEGYSVSREKKESFPLTVTSAQKNPTAFYLCASETGDGYTFGSGTRLTVV.